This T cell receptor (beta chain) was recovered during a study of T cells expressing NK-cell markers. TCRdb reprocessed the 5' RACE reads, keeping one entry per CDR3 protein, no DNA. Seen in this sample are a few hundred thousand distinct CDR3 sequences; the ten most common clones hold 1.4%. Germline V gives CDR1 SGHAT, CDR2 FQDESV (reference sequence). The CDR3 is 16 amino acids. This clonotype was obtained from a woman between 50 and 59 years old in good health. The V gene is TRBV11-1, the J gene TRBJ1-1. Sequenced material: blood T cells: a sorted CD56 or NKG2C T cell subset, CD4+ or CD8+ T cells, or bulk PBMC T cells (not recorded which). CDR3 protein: CASSSRDVATGTEAFF.